The rows below give T cell receptor beta chains drawn from one sample of a study of cytomegalovirus exposure and HLA in healthy donors. Method: immunoSEQ multiplex PCR; TCRdb's copy keeps in-frame clones and lacks some. This sample carries over 200,000 clones, about 80% of them seen once, and the ten largest clones take less than 3%. The material sequenced was PBMCs. The receptors originated from an older woman in good health and CMV-seropositive. Both conserved end residues are part of each CDR3. Fields, in order: V gene, D gene, CDR3 length, clone size, J gene, CDR3 protein, CDR3 DNA. The D gene is left open where the match is weak. Size is omitted from some rows. Given values are once, few, many or a class for expanded clones.

v_call: TRBV7-9; d_call: TRBD1; cdr3_length: 16; clone_size: -; j_call: TRBJ2-7; cdr3_aa: CASSPGRGQGDYEQYF; cdr3_nt: TGTGCCAGCAGCCCAGGTCGGGGACAGGGAGACTACGAGCAGTACTTC
v_call: TRBV6-1; d_call: -; cdr3_length: 18; clone_size: -; j_call: TRBJ2-6; cdr3_aa: CASSEATRVLTGANVLTF; cdr3_nt: TGTGCCAGCAGTGAAGCTACCAGGGTCTTGACTGGGGCCAACGTCCTGACTTTC
v_call: TRBV5-5; d_call: TRBD2; cdr3_length: 17; clone_size: -; j_call: TRBJ2-1; cdr3_aa: CASSRQAGGHYYNEQFF; cdr3_nt: TGTGCCAGCAGCCGCCAAGCGGGAGGGCACTACTACAATGAGCAGTTCTTC
v_call: TRBV30; d_call: -; cdr3_length: 13; clone_size: -; j_call: TRBJ2-3; cdr3_aa: CAWLATGTDTQYF; cdr3_nt: TGTGCCTGGTTAGCTACGGGCACAGATACGCAGTATTTT
v_call: TRBV4-1; d_call: TRBD1; cdr3_length: 18; clone_size: -; j_call: TRBJ1-5; cdr3_aa: CASSAVPGTGPRNQPQHF; cdr3_nt: TGCGCCAGCAGCGCAGTCCCCGGGACAGGGCCTCGCAATCAGCCCCAGCATTTT
v_call: TRBV7-9; d_call: TRBD2; cdr3_length: 13; clone_size: -; j_call: TRBJ2-7; cdr3_aa: CSSSLGLAYEQYF; cdr3_nt: TGTTCCAGCAGCTTGGGACTAGCCTACGAGCAGTACTTC
v_call: TRBV15; d_call: -; cdr3_length: 17; clone_size: few; j_call: TRBJ1-5; cdr3_aa: CATSRDRQGLSNQPQHF; cdr3_nt: TGTGCCACCAGCAGAGATAGGCAGGGCCTGAGCAATCAGCCCCAGCATTTT
v_call: TRBV6-6; d_call: -; cdr3_length: 13; clone_size: -; j_call: TRBJ2-7; cdr3_aa: CASSQTGYGEQYF; cdr3_nt: TGTGCCAGCAGTCAAACAGGGTATGGCGAGCAGTACTTC
v_call: TRBV7-2; d_call: -; cdr3_length: 16; clone_size: -; j_call: TRBJ1-3; cdr3_aa: CASSKGPTSSGNTIYF; cdr3_nt: TGTGCCAGCAGCAAGGGACCGACTAGCTCTGGAAACACCATATATTTT
v_call: TRBV9; d_call: -; cdr3_length: 16; clone_size: once; j_call: TRBJ1-4; cdr3_aa: CASSVGGGAGGIKLFF; cdr3_nt: TGTGCCAGCAGCGTAGGAGGAGGGGCCGGTGGAATTAAACTGTTTTTT
v_call: TRBV7-9; d_call: -; cdr3_length: 14; clone_size: -; j_call: TRBJ2-3; cdr3_aa: CASSLSQSTDTQYF; cdr3_nt: TGTGCCAGCAGCTTATCACAGAGCACAGATACGCAGTATTTT